Listed below are T cell receptor beta chains from one sample, sequenced in a study of blood T cell repertoires in COVID-19. The method was immunoSEQ multiplex PCR; TCRdb's version includes in-frame clones alone and lacks a portion of them. Of around 57,000 clones detected, 87% appear once; the ten largest clones hold around a fifth. Sequencing was done on a sample of peripheral blood. The receptors come from a woman older than 75 with COVID-19, enrolled during active disease. Both conserved end residues are part of each CDR3. D genes are given only for firm matches. Size is stated for part of the rows, as once, few or many counts, or as a class when the clone is expanded.

D	J	size	V	length	CDR3	DNA
TRBD1	TRBJ1-1	-	TRBV9	15	CASSTGGRGNTEAFF	TGTGCCAGCAGCACAGGGGGACGGGGGAACACTGAAGCTTTCTTT
-	TRBJ1-5	-	TRBV6-5	16	CASSSGRGALNQPQHF	TGTGCCAGCAGTTCCGGCCGGGGAGCACTCAATCAGCCCCAGCATTTT
-	TRBJ1-3	-	TRBV19	14	CASTKGGSGNTIYF	TGTGCCAGTACTAAAGGAGGTTCTGGAAACACCATATATTTT
-	TRBJ1-5	-	TRBV2	16	CASSSLTGNSNQPQHF	TGTGCCAGCAGTTCCCTTACAGGGAATAGCAATCAGCCCCAGCATTTT
TRBD2	TRBJ2-7	-	TRBV6-5	14	CASSLGLGRDEQYF	TGTGCCAGCAGCCTTGGACTAGGGCGGGACGAGCAGTACTTC
-	TRBJ1-2	-	TRBV11-3	13	CASSISGMYGYTF	TGTGCCAGCAGTATCTCCGGGATGTATGGCTACACCTTC
TRBD2	TRBJ2-1	-	TRBV3-1/TRBV3-2	17	CASSQDIRGGAYNEQFF	TGTGCCAGCAGCCAAGATATAAGGGGAGGGGCCTACAATGAGCAGTTCTTC
TRBD1	TRBJ1-1	-	TRBV29-1	14	CSGQTGTGAGEAFF	TGCAGCGGCCAGACCGGGACAGGGGCCGGGGAAGCTTTCTTT
-	TRBJ2-5	-	TRBV19	10	CQVRLETQYF	TGTCAGGTACGCTTGGAGACCCAGTACTTC
-	TRBJ1-2	-	TRBV5-6	14	CASSLSGQNYGYTF	TGTGCCAGCAGCTTGAGTGGGCAGAACTATGGCTACACCTTC
TRBD1	TRBJ1-5	once	TRBV5-1	15	CASSDGQGNNQPQHF	TGCGCCAGCAGCGATGGACAGGGCAACAATCAGCCCCAGCATTTT
-	TRBJ1-5	-	TRBV19	16	CASSSKTGASNQPQHF	TGTGCCAGTAGTTCAAAGACAGGAGCTAGCAATCAGCCCCAGCATTTT
-	TRBJ1-2	few	TRBV4-2	15	CASSPQSGAAYGYTF	TGTGCCAGCAGCCCGCAGAGCGGGGCCGCTTATGGCTACACCTTC
-	TRBJ1-4	-	TRBV6-5	15	CASSYRSAGGEKLFF	TGTGCCAGCAGTTACAGGAGTGCCGGGGGGGAAAAACTGTTTTTT
-	TRBJ2-2	-	TRBV6-5	13	CASSYSYSTELFF	TGTGCCAGCAGTTACTCCTACAGCACGGAGCTGTTTTTT
TRBD2	TRBJ2-3	-	TRBV7-2	17	CASSPTSGGAYADTQYF	TGTGCCAGCAGCCCGACTAGCGGGGGGGCCTATGCAGATACGCAGTATTTT
TRBD1	TRBJ1-6	-	TRBV19	14	CASTTGQRDSPLHF	TGTGCCAGTACCACGGGACAGCGCGATTCACCCCTCCACTTT
-	TRBJ1-3	-	TRBV4-1	18	CASSQDWTGFSSGNTIYF	TGCGCCAGCAGCCAAGATTGGACGGGATTCAGCTCTGGAAACACCATATATTTT
-	TRBJ2-2	-	TRBV7-9	14	CASSFIGVAGELFF	TGTGCCAGCAGCTTTATAGGGGTTGCCGGGGAGCTGTTTTTT
-	TRBJ2-2	-	TRBV5-4	15	CASSVSGPNTGELFF	TGTGCCAGCAGCGTTAGCGGTCCTAACACCGGGGAGCTGTTTTTT
TRBD1	TRBJ1-3	-	TRBV7-6	17	CASSPRQGVGPGNTIYF	TGTGCCAGCAGCCCCAGACAGGGGGTGGGCCCTGGAAACACCATATATTTT
TRBD1	TRBJ1-1	-	TRBV27	17	CASSFLRTDRGFAEAFF	TGTGCCAGCAGTTTCCTCCGAACGGACAGGGGTTTTGCTGAAGCTTTCTTT
TRBD2	TRBJ2-7	-	TRBV10-3	14	CAISESSGGAQQYF	TGTGCCATCAGTGAGTCTAGCGGGGGGGCCCAGCAGTACTTC
TRBD2	TRBJ2-5	-	TRBV7-9	16	CASSLHLRGGRETQYF	TGTGCCAGCAGCTTACACCTGCGGGGGGGCCGAGAGACCCAGTACTTC
TRBD2	TRBJ2-2	-	TRBV5-1	17	CASSPGLAGENTGELFF	TGCGCCAGCAGCCCGGGACTAGCGGGGGAGAACACCGGGGAGCTGTTTTTT
TRBD1	TRBJ1-1	-	TRBV5-1	16	CASSVGHRGALVEAFF	TGCGCCAGCAGCGTTGGTCACAGGGGCGCGCTGGTTGAAGCTTTCTTT
-	TRBJ2-3	once	TRBV7-2	13	CASSFVSTDTQYF	TGTGCCAGCAGCTTCGTCTCTACAGATACGCAGTATTTT
TRBD1	TRBJ2-1	-	TRBV15	15	CATSRGDRAYNEQFF	TGTGCCACCAGCAGAGGGGACAGGGCCTACAATGAGCAGTTCTTC
TRBD1	TRBJ2-3	-	TRBV18	16	CASSPRTGTPVGTQYF	TGTGCCAGCTCACCTCGGACAGGAACTCCGGTGGGTACGCAGTATTTT
TRBD1	TRBJ1-6	-	TRBV15	16	CATSLQGAAYNSPLHF	TGTGCCACCAGCTTGCAGGGGGCCGCCTATAATTCACCCCTCCACTTT
-	TRBJ1-2	-	TRBV25-1	13	CASSYSNSGGYTF	TGTGCCAGCAGTTACTCGAATTCGGGTGGCTACACCTTC